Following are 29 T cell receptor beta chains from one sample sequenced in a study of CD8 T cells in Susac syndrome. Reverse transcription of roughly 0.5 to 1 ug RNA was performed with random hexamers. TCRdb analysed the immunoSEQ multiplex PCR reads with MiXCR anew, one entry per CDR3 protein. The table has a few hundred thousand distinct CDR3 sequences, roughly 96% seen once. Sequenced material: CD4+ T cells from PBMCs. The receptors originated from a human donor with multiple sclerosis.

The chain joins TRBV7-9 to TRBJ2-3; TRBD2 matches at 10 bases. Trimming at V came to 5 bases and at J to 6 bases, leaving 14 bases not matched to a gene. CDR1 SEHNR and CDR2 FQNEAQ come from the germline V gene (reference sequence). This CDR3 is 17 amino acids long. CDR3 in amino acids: CASSQGAGPSGSDTQYF. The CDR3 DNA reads TGTGCCAGCAGCCAGGGGGCCGGTCCTAGCGGGAGTGATACGCAGTATTTT.

The CDR3 coding sequence is TGTGCCAGCAGCCATCGACAGGGCTTCTACGAGCAGTACTTC. Protein product: CASSHRQGFYEQYF. This chain links TRBV3-1 with TRBJ2-7, with 7 nucleotides matching TRBD1. This CDR3 is built from 14 residues. Germline CDR1 reads LGHDT; CDR2 reads YNNKEL (reference sequence). After removal of 3 bases from V and 3 bases from J, the junction contained 5 bases not matched to a gene.

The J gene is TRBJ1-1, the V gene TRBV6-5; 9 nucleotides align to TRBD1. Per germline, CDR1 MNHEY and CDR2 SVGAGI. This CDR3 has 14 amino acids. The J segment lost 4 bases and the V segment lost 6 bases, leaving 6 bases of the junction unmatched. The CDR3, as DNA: TGTGCCAGCAGACCGGGACAGGGTGGCACTGAAGCTTTCTTT. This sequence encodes CASRPGQGGTEAFF.

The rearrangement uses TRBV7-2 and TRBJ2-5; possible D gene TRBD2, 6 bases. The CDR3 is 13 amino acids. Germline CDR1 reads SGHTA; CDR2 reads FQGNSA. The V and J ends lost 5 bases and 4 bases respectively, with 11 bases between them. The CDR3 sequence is CASSLRRAETQYF. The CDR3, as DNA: TGTGCCAGCAGCCTACGGAGGGCAGAGACCCAGTACTTC.

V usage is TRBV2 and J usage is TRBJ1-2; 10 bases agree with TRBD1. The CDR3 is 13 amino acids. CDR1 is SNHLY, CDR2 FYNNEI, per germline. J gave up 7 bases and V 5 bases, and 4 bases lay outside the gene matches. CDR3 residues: CASSLTGGFGYTF. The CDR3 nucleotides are TGTGCCAGCAGTCTGACAGGGGGCTTTGGCTACACCTTC.

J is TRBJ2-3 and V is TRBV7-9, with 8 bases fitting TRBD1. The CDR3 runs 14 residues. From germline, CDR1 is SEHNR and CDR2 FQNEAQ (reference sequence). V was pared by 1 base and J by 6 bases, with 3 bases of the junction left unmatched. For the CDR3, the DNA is TGTGCCAGCAGCTTAGTCCAGGGGGCGGATACGCAGTATTTT. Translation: CASSLVQGADTQYF.

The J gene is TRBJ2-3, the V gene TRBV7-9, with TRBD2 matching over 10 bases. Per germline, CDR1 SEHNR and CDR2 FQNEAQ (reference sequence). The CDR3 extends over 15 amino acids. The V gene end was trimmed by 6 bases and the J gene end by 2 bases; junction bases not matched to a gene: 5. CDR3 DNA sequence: TGTGCCAGCAGGGTAGCGGGGGGCCCCACAGATACGCAGTATTTT. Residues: CASRVAGGPTDTQYF.

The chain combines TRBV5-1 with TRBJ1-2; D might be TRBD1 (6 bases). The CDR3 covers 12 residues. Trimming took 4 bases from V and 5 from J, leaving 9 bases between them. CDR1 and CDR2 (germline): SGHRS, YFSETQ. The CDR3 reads CASSRDKYGYTF. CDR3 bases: TGCGCCAGCAGCCGGGACAAATATGGCTACACCTTC.

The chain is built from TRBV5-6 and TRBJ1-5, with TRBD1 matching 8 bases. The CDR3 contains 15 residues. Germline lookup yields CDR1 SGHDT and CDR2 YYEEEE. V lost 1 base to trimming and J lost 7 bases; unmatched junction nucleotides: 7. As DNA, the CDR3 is TGTGCCAGCAGCTTGCGGCAGGGGGCCCCCCAGCCCCAGCATTTT. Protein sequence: CASSLRQGAPQPQHF.

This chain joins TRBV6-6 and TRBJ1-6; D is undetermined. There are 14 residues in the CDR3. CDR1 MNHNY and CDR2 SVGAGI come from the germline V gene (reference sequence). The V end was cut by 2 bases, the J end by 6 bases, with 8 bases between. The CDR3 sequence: CASSYRAANSPLHF. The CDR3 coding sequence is TGTGCCAGCAGTTACAGGGCGGCTAATTCACCCCTCCACTTT.

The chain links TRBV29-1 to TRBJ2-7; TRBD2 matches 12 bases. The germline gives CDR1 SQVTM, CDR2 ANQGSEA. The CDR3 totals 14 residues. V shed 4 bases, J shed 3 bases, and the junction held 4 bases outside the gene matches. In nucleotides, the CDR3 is TGCAGCGTTGTACGGACTAGCGGGAACTACGAGCAGTACTTC. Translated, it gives CSVVRTSGNYEQYF.

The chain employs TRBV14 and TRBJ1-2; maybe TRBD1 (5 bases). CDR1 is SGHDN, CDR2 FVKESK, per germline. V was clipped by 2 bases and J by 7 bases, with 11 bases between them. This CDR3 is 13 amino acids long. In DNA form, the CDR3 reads TGTGCCAGCAGCCAAAAGGCAGGGATTGGCTACACCTTC. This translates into CASSQKAGIGYTF.

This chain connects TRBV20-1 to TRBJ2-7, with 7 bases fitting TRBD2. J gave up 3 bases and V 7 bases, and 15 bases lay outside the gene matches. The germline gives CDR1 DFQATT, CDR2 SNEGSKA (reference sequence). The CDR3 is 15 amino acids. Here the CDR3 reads CSVAPRGGRYYEQYF. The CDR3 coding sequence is TGCAGTGTTGCCCCCCGAGGCGGGAGATACTACGAGCAGTACTTC.

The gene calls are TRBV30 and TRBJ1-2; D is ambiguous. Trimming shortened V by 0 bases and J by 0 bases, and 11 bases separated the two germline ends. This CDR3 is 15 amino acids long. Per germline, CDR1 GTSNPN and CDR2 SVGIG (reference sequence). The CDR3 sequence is CAWSVLVASNYGYTF. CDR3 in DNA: TGTGCCTGGAGTGTACTTGTGGCTTCTAACTATGGCTACACCTTC. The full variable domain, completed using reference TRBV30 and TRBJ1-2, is SQTIHQWPATLVQPVGSPLSLECTVEGTSNPNLYWYRQAAGRGLQLLFYSVGIGQISSEVPQNLSASRPQDRQFILSSKKLLLSDSGFYLCAWSVLVASNYGYTFGSGTRLTVV.

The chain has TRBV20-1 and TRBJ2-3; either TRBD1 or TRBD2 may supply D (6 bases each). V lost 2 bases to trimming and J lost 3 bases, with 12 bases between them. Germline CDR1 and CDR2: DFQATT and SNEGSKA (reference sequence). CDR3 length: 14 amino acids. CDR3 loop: CSARRRGATDTQYF. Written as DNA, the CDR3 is TGCAGTGCTAGAAGGAGGGGGGCGACAGATACGCAGTATTTT.

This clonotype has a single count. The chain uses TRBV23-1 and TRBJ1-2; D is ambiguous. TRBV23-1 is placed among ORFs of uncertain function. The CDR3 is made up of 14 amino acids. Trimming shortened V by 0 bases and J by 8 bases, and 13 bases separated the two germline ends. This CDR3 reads CASSQSKAAVGYTF. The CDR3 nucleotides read TGCGCCAGCAGTCAATCGAAGGCGGCAGTAGGCTACACCTTC.

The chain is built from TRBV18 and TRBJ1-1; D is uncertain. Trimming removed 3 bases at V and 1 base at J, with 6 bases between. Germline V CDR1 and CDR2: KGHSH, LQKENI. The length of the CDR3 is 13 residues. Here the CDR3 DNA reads TGTGCCAGCTCACCTCCGCCGAACACTGAAGCTTTCTTT. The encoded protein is CASSPPPNTEAFF. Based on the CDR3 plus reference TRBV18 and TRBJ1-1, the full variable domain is NAGVMQNPRHLVRRRGQEARLRCSPMKGHSHVYWYRQLPEEGLKFMVYLQKENIIDESGMPKERFSAEFPKEGPSILRIQQVVRGDSAAYFCASSPPPNTEAFFGQGTRLTVV.

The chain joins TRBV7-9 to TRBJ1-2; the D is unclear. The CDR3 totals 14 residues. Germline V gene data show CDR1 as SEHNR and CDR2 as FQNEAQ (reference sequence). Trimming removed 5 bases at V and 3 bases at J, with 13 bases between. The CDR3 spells CASSAREGYYGYTF. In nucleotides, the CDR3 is TGTGCCAGCAGCGCCCGGGAGGGATACTATGGCTACACCTTC.

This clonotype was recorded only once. The CDR3 DNA is TGTGCCAGCAGCCGTTTTCTTCAGCCCCAGCATTTT. Protein: CASSRFLQPQHF. The V gene is TRBV28, the J gene TRBJ1-5, with unresolved D. The CDR3 length is 12 residues. The V end was cut by 6 bases, the J end by 6 bases, with 9 bases between. Germline lookup yields CDR1 MDHEN and CDR2 SYDVKM. Drawing the rest from reference TRBV28 and TRBJ1-5, the complete variable domain is DVKVTQSSRYLVKRTGEKVFLECVQDMDHENMFWYRQDPGLGLRLIYFSYDVKMKEKGDIPEGYSVSREKKERFSLILESASTNQTSMYLCASSRFLQPQHFGDGTRLSIL.

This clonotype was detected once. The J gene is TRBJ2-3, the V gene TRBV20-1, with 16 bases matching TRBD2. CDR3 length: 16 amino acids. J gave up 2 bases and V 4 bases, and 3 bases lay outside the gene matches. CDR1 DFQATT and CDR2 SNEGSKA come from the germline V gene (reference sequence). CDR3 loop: CSATGTSGRATDTQYF. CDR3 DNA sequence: TGCAGTGCTACCGGGACTAGCGGGAGGGCCACAGATACGCAGTATTTT.

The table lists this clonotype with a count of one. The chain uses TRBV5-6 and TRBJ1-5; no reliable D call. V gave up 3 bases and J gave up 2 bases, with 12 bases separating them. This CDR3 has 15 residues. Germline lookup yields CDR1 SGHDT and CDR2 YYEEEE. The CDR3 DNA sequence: TGTGCCAGCAGCTCGATGTCAAGAGGCAATCAGCCCCAGCATTTT. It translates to CASSSMSRGNQPQHF.

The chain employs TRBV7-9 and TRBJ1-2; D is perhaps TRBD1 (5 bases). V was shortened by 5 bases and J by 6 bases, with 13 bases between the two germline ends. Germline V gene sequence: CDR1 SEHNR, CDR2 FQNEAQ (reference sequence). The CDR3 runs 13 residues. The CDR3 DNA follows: TGTGCCAGCAGCGTCGGAGTAGGGGATGGCTACACCTTC. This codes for CASSVGVGDGYTF.

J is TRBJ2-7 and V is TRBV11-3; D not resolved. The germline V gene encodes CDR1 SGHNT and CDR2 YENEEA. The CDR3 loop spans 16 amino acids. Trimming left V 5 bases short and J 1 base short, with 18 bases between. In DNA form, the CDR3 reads TGTGCCAGCAGCGCAGGCGGTTGGGCAGGATCCTACGAGCAGTACTTC. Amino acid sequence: CASSAGGWAGSYEQYF.

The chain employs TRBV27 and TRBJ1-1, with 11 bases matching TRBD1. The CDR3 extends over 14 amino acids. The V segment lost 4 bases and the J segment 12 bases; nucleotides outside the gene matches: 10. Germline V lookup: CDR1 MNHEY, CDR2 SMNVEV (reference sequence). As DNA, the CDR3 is TGTGCCAGCAGTTCCTCCCGGACAGGGGGCCGGACTTTCTTT. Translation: CASSSSRTGGRTFF.

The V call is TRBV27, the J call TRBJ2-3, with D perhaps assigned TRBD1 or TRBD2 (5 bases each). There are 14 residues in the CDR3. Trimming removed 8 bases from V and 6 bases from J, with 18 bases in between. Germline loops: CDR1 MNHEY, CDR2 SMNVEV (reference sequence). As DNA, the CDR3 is TGTGCCAGCGGAGAGGGGCTAGCAACGGATACGCAGTATTTT. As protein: CASGEGLATDTQYF.

The CDR3 DNA reads TGCAGTGCTACTAAGGGGACTTCCTACGAGCAGTACTTC. Translating it yields CSATKGTSYEQYF. The gene calls are TRBV20-1 and TRBJ2-7; the D gene is possibly TRBD2 (6 bases). V lost 4 bases, J lost 1 base, and 11 bases lay in between. This CDR3 has 13 amino acids. Looked up from germline, CDR1 is DFQATT and CDR2 is SNEGSKA (reference sequence).

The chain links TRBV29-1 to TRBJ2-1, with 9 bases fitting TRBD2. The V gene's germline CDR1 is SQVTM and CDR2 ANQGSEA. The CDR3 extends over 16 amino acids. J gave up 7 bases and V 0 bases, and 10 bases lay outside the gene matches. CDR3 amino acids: CSVEEGGGRAWNEQFF. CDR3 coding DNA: TGCAGCGTTGAAGAAGGGGGCGGGAGGGCTTGGAATGAGCAGTTCTTC.

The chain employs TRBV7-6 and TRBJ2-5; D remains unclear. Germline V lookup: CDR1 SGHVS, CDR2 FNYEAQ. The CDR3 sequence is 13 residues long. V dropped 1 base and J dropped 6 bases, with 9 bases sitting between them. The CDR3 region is CASSLGVWQTQYF. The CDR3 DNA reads TGTGCCAGCAGCTTAGGGGTCTGGCAGACCCAGTACTTC.

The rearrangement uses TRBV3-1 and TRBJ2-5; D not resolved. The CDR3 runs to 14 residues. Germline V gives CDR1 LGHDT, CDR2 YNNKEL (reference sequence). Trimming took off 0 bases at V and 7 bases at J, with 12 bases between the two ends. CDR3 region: CASSQDEPRGTQYF. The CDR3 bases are TGTGCCAGCAGCCAAGACGAACCCCGAGGGACCCAGTACTTC.